This TCR beta chain comes out of a study of OX40 agonist ivuxolimab in advanced cancers. Study-level background: Averaging about 60 years in age, with a range of 23 to 79, the cohort was around 85% male.

The germline V gene encodes CDR1 MGHRA and CDR2 YSYEKL. V lost 1 base, J lost 7 bases, and 17 bases lay in between. CDR3 length: 16 residues. There are a few counts of this clone. Assay: immunoSEQ multiplex PCR; the TCRdb copy retains only in-frame clones and omits some. The sample has roughly 56,000 clones, about four fifths seen once. This chain joins TRBV4-1 and TRBJ1-5; no clear D gene. The TCR was taken from an adult with an advanced solid tumor such as melanoma, head and neck, liver or kidney cancer. Sequencing used CD4+ or CD8+ T cells sorted from blood, obtained in a trial of the OX40 agonist ivuxolimab. This CDR3 reads CASSQGEDGFGQPQHF. The CDR3 DNA follows: TGCGCCAGCAGCCAAGGGGAGGACGGTTTTGGGCAGCCCCAGCATTTT.